This TCR beta chain was sequenced in a study of T-cell reconstitution after alpha-beta-depleted transplantation in children. Findings and limits, study-wide: It was surviving recipient T cells and thymic progenitors that gave some patients high TCRbeta diversity at day 60. When one year had passed after transplant, most T-cell counts and diversity came from newly produced T cells. Two months or so post-transplant, alpha-beta T cells reportedly derived from several hundred expanded graft clones.

CDR3 length: 14 residues. Per germline, CDR1 MNHEY and CDR2 SVGAGI. J was trimmed by 3 bases and V by 4 bases; bases with no gene match: 5. As to this clonotype: Its cognate antigen is unknown.

Using unique molecular identifiers, the investigators prepared the TCRbeta library. TCRdb re-derived calls from the PCR reads in MiXCR, one entry per CDR3 protein. In the table there are around 440,000 distinct CDR3 sequences, around 15% of which are singletons. The sample consisted of PBMCs, mostly from graft donor cells, taken 360 days after TCRalphabeta/CD19-depleted stem cell transplant. The rearrangement uses TRBV6-5 and TRBJ1-2; 7 bases are shared with TRBD1. This sequence was found in a boy younger than two who had a stem cell transplant for Wiskott-Aldrich syndrome, so the T cells may come from the graft donor. The CDR3 protein is CASSLTGPDYGYTF. CDR3 bases: TGTGCCAGCAGTTTGACAGGGCCTGACTATGGCTACACCTTC.